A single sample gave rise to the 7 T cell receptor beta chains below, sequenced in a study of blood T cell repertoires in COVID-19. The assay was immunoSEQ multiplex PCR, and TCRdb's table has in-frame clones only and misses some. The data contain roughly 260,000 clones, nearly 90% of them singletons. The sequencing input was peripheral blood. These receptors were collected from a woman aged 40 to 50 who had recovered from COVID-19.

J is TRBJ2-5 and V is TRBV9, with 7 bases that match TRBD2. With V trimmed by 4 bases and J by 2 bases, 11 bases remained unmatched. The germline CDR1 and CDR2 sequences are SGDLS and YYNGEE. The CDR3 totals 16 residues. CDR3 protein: CASSSGLPEIQETQYF. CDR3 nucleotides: TGTGCCAGCAGCTCGGGACTACCAGAGATTCAAGAGACCCAGTACTTC.

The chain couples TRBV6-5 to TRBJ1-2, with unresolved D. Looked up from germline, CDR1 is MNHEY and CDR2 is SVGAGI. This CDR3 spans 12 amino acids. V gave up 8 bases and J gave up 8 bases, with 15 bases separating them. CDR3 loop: CASLSPTVGYTF. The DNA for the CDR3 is TGTGCCAGCTTAAGTCCCACAGTGGGCTACACCTTC.

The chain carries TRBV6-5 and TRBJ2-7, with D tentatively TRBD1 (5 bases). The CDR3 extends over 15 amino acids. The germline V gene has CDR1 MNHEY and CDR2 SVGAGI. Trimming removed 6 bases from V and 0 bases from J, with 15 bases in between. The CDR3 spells CASRPNGRGSYEQYF. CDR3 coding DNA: TGTGCCAGCAGACCTAACGGAAGGGGCTCCTACGAGCAGTACTTC.

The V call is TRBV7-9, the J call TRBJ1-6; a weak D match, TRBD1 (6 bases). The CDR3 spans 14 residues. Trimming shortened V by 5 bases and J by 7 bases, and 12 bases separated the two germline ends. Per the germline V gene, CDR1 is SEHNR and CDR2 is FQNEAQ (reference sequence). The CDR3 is CASSPDSKNSPLHF. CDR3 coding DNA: TGTGCCAGCAGCCCGGACAGCAAGAATTCACCCCTCCACTTT.

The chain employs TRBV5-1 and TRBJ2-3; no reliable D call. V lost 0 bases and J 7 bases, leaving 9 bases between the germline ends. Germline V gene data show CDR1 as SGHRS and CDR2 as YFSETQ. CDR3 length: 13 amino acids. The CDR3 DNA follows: TGCGCCAGCAGCTTGGCGGTGCTGAATACGCAGTATTTT. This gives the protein CASSLAVLNTQYF.

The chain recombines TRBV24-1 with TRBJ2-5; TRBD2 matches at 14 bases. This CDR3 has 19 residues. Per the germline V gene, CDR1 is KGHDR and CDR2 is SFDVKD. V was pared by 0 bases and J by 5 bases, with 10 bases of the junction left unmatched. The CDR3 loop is CATSDLSDGTSGSGETQYF. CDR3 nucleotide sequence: TGTGCCACCAGTGATTTGTCAGACGGGACTAGCGGGAGCGGGGAGACCCAGTACTTC.

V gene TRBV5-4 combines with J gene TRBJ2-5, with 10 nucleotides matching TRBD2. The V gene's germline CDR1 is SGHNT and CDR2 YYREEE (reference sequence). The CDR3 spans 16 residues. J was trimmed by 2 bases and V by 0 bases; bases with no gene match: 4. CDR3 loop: CASSLGIAGGQETQYF. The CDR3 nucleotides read TGTGCCAGCAGCTTGGGGATAGCGGGGGGACAAGAGACCCAGTACTTC.